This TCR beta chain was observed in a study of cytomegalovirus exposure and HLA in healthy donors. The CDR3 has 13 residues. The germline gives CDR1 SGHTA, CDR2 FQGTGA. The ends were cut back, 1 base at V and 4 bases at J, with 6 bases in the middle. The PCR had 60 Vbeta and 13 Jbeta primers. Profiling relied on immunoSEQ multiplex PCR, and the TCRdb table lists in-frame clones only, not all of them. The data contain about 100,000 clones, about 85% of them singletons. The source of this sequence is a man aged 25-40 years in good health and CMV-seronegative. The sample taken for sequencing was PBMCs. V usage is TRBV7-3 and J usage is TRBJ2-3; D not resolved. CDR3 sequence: CASSLIPSDTQYF. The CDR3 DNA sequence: TGTGCCAGCAGCTTAATTCCATCAGATACGCAGTATTTT. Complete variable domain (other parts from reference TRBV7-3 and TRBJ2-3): GAGVSQTPSNKVTEKGKYVELRCDPISGHTALYWYRQSLGQGPEFLIYFQGTGAADDSGLPNDRFFAVRPEGSVSTLKIQRTERGDSAVYLCASSLIPSDTQYFGPGTRLTVL.